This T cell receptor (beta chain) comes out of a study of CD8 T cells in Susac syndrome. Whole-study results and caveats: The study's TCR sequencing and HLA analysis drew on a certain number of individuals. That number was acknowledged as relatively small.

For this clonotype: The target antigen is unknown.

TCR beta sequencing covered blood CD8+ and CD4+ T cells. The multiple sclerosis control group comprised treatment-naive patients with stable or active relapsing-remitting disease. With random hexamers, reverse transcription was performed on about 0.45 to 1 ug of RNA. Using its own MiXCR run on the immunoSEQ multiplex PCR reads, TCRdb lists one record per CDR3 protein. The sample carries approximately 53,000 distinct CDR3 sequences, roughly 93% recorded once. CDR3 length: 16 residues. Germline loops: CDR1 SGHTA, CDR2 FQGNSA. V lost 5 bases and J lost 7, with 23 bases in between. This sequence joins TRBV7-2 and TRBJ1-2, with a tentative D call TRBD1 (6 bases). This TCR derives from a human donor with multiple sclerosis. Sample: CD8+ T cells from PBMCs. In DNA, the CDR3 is TGTGCCAGCAGCCTTCTTCTGTGGGGGGCGCGTAGTGGCTACACCTTC. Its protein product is CASSLLLWGARSGYTF.